What follows are 8 T cell receptor beta chains derived from one specimen sequenced in a study of cytomegalovirus exposure and HLA in healthy donors. Both 60 Vbeta primers and 13 Jbeta primers went into the PCR. The repertoire was sequenced with immunoSEQ multiplex PCR; TCRdb's copy has only in-frame clones and lacks some. This table holds 96,000 or so clones, about four fifths found once. The sequenced sample was PBMCs. The receptors come from a female donor in good health and CMV-seropositive.

The V and J genes are TRBV11-3 and TRBJ2-3, with 14 nucleotides matching TRBD2. CDR1 and CDR2 from the germline V gene are SGHNT and YENEEA. The CDR3 is 17 residues long. V dropped 8 bases and J dropped 0; count of bases not matched to a gene: 7. Here the CDR3 reads CASGGGTSGGSTDTQYF. The CDR3 DNA follows: TGTGCCAGCGGCGGGGGGACTAGCGGGGGCAGCACAGATACGCAGTATTTT.

The V gene is TRBV5-4, the J gene TRBJ2-5; possible D gene TRBD2, 7 bases. CDR1 SGHNT and CDR2 YYREEE come from the germline V gene (reference sequence). There are 15 residues in the CDR3. Trimming left V 1 base short and J 5 bases short, with 15 bases between. The chain's CDR3 is CASSLFRGGAETQYF. DNA for the CDR3: TGTGCCAGCAGCTTGTTTAGGGGGGGGGCCGAGACCCAGTACTTC. The variable domain in full, completed from reference TRBV5-4 and TRBJ2-5, reads ETGVTQSPTHLIKTRGQQVTLRCSSQSGHNTVSWYQQALGQGPQFIFQYYREEENGRGNFPPRFSGLQFPNYSSELNVNALELDDSALYLCASSLFRGGAETQYFGPGTRLLVL.

The chain combines TRBV7-2 with TRBJ2-7, with D possibly being TRBD2 (6 bases). Trimming removed 7 bases at V and 3 bases at J, with 19 bases between. The CDR3 extends over 15 amino acids. Germline V CDR1 and CDR2: SGHTA, FQGNSA. The CDR3 spells CASIPSAGPNYEQYF. The CDR3 coding sequence is TGTGCCAGCATCCCATCGGCGGGACCTAACTACGAGCAGTACTTC.

This rearrangement joins TRBV4-3 to TRBJ2-3; unclear D gene. Trimming removed 0 bases from V and 6 bases from J, with 10 bases in between. The CDR3 has 14 residues. CDR1 LGHNA and CDR2 YSLEER come from the germline V gene. CDR3 region: CASSQDPVRDTQYF. DNA for the CDR3: TGCGCCAGCAGCCAAGACCCCGTGAGGGATACGCAGTATTTT.

The chain recombines TRBV7-6 with TRBJ2-5, with a possible D match to TRBD2 (6 bases). In germline, CDR1 is SGHVS, CDR2 FNYEAQ. The CDR3 covers 15 residues. Trimming took off 3 bases at V and 1 base at J, with 12 bases between the two ends. The CDR3 loop reads CASSFWRDLQETQYF. The CDR3 nucleotides read TGTGCCAGCAGCTTTTGGCGGGACCTCCAAGAGACCCAGTACTTC.

This clone came up a few times. V and J are TRBV7-6 and TRBJ2-1; D ambiguous. Germline V gene data show CDR1 as SGHVS and CDR2 as FNYEAQ. The CDR3 totals 13 residues. Trimming removed 0 bases from V and 7 bases from J, with 7 bases in between. The CDR3: CASSLALENEQFF. The CDR3 DNA sequence: TGTGCCAGCAGCTTAGCATTAGAAAATGAGCAGTTCTTC.

In this sample, this clone turned up a few times. J is TRBJ1-2 and V is TRBV28; D is unresolved. Germline V gene data show CDR1 as MDHEN and CDR2 as SYDVKM. The CDR3 totals 14 residues. V was cut by 6 bases and J by 8 bases, with 19 bases left in between. This CDR3 reads CASSRDFLQGGYTF. CDR3 DNA: TGTGCCAGCAGCCGAGACTTCCTCCAAGGCGGCTACACCTTC.

The chain recombines TRBV2 with TRBJ1-5, with D hard to call. The germline CDR1 and CDR2 sequences are SNHLY and FYNNEI. V was clipped by 2 bases and J by 0 bases, with 8 bases between them. This CDR3 spans 15 amino acids. The CDR3 sequence is CASSETSSSNQPQHF. Here the CDR3 DNA reads TGTGCCAGCAGTGAAACATCTTCTAGCAATCAGCCCCAGCATTTT.